This T cell receptor beta chain was identified in a study of blood T cell repertoires in COVID-19. The CDR3 contains 13 residues. Per germline, CDR1 MNHEY and CDR2 SVGAGI. Clones were read by immunoSEQ multiplex PCR, and TCRdb kept only the in-frame ones, dropping some. The sample has about 430,000 clones, over 75% seen once. The sample was PBMCs or T cells enriched from blood (not recorded which). The origin of this receptor is a woman aged 18-30 years who had been exposed to COVID-19. The chain combines TRBV6-5 with TRBJ1-1; TRBD1 might be the D (5 bases). In DNA form, the CDR3 reads TGTTCTTCCAGGCTCGGGAGGGGCACTGAAGCTTTCTTT. Residues: CSSRLGRGTEAFF.